A selection of T cell receptor beta chains follows, all from one sample in a study of T cell responses to AZD1222 COVID-19 vaccine. Only in-frame clones appear in the TCRdb table, and some are missing; sequencing was by immunoSEQ multiplex PCR. The sample has under 95,000 clones, roughly 89% seen once; the top ten hold roughly 2.5%. The sample here was peripheral blood, taken on day 0 of AZD1222 vaccination. Source of these receptors: an adult in good health. The CDR3 runs from the conserved cysteine through the conserved F or W. D genes are given only for firm matches. Clone size is not always given. Where it is, it says once, few, many or a class for expanded clones.

length	size	V	D	J	CDR3	DNA
13	NA	TRBV11-3	NA	TRBJ2-2	CASSGPNTGELFF	TGTGCCAGCTCCGGGCCCAACACCGGGGAGCTGTTTTTT
14	once	TRBV5-1	NA	TRBJ1-6	CASSFDGFNSPLHF	TGCGCCAGCAGCTTCGACGGATTTAATTCACCCCTCCACTTT
14	NA	TRBV6-5	TRBD2	TRBJ2-1	CASSYKRESHEQFF	TGTGCCAGCAGTTACAAGCGGGAGTCACATGAGCAGTTCTTC
14	NA	TRBV5-1	NA	TRBJ2-7	CASSLEQGSYEQYF	TGCGCCAGCAGCTTGGAACAGGGTTCCTACGAGCAGTACTTC
16	NA	TRBV7-8	TRBD1	TRBJ1-4	CASSLHPGQGAEKLFF	TGTGCCAGCAGCTTACATCCCGGACAGGGGGCCGAAAAACTGTTTTTT
14	once	TRBV5-6	NA	TRBJ2-7	CASSLGAGLNEQYF	TGTGCCAGCAGCTTGGGGGCAGGGCTTAACGAGCAGTACTTC
15	NA	TRBV19	NA	TRBJ1-6	CASTRDGVVVSPLHF	TGTGCCAGTACCCGGGACGGGGTTGTCGTTTCACCCCTCCACTTT
12	NA	TRBV2	NA	TRBJ1-2	CASRGLGYGYTF	TGTGCCAGCAGGGGGCTGGGGTATGGCTACACCTTC
14	NA	TRBV29-1	NA	TRBJ2-1	CSVVLGLLYNEQFF	TGCAGCGTTGTCTTAGGTCTTCTTTACAATGAGCAGTTCTTC
15	NA	TRBV15	NA	TRBJ2-5	CATNRGDRQKETQYF	TGTGCCACCAATAGAGGGGACCGTCAAAAAGAGACCCAGTACTTC
13	once	TRBV19	NA	TRBJ2-3	CASSSSLPAGQYF	TGTGCCAGTAGTAGCAGCCTACCCGCAGGGCAGTATTTT
14	NA	TRBV6-2/TRBV6-3	NA	TRBJ2-6	CASSWTSGANVLTF	TGTGCCAGCAGTTGGACATCTGGGGCCAACGTCCTGACTTTC
15	NA	TRBV27	NA	TRBJ1-2	CASSLRRPGRDGYTF	TGTGCCAGCAGTTTACGTCGGCCGGGGCGGGATGGCTACACCTTC
20	NA	TRBV13	TRBD2	TRBJ2-3	CASSLISLLAGGPSADTQYF	TGTGCCAGCAGCCTGATATCCCTACTAGCGGGGGGGCCCAGCGCAGATACGCAGTATTTT
13	NA	TRBV5-1	TRBD1	TRBJ1-2	CASSADRGYGYTF	TGCGCCAGCAGCGCGGACAGGGGCTATGGCTACACCTTC
15	NA	TRBV4-2	NA	TRBJ2-3	CASSPRGGSTDTQYF	TGTGCCAGCAGCCCTCGTGGGGGAAGCACAGATACGCAGTATTTT
12	NA	TRBV3-1/TRBV3-2	NA	TRBJ2-5	CASSQGLWAQYF	TGTGCCAGCAGCCAAGGTCTGTGGGCCCAGTACTTC
19	NA	TRBV6-1	NA	TRBJ1-3	CASSEDKQRGGPTGNTIYF	TGTGCCAGCAGTGAAGACAAACAGCGCGGAGGGCCTACCGGAAACACCATATATTTT
15	NA	TRBV15	TRBD1	TRBJ2-3	CATSSRDRVPDTQYF	TGTGCCACCAGCAGCCGGGACAGGGTTCCAGATACGCAGTATTTT
15	many	TRBV4-2	NA	TRBJ2-2	CASSQAGPDTGELFF	TGTGCCAGCAGCCAAGCGGGGCCTGACACCGGGGAGCTGTTTTTT
14	NA	TRBV19	NA	TRBJ1-2	CASSFSAGVYGYTF	TGTGCCAGCAGTTTTTCGGCGGGGGTCTATGGCTACACCTTC
14	NA	TRBV30	NA	TRBJ1-5	CAWSKWAGEQPQHF	TGTGCCTGGAGTAAGTGGGCAGGGGAGCAGCCCCAGCATTTT
13	NA	TRBV7-3	NA	TRBJ1-1	CASSLFLNTEAFF	TGTGCCAGCAGCTTATTCCTGAACACTGAAGCTTTCTTT
15	NA	TRBV5-5	TRBD1	TRBJ2-1	CASSWPTGGYNEQFF	TGTGCCAGCAGCTGGCCGACAGGGGGCTACAATGAGCAGTTCTTC
15	NA	TRBV6-2/TRBV6-3	TRBD1	TRBJ2-1	CASSSQGAGVNEQFF	TGTGCCAGCAGTTCCCAGGGGGCAGGGGTCAATGAGCAGTTCTTC
17	NA	TRBV5-8	NA	TRBJ1-5	CASSLLILGAGNQPQHF	TGTGCCAGCAGCTTGTTAATTTTAGGTGCTGGCAATCAGCCCCAGCATTTT
13	NA	TRBV20-1	NA	TRBJ1-1	CSASRQGGTEAFF	TGCAGTGCTAGTCGGCAGGGCGGCACTGAAGCTTTCTTT
14	NA	TRBV19	NA	TRBJ2-3	CASRSFSSTDTQYF	TGTGCCAGTAGGAGTTTTTCTAGCACAGATACGCAGTATTTT
14	NA	TRBV30	NA	TRBJ2-3	CAWSGRPSTDTQYF	TGTGCCTGGAGTGGACGGCCTAGCACAGATACGCAGTATTTT
17	NA	TRBV4-3	NA	TRBJ2-2	CASSQVAGGLNTGELFF	TGCGCCAGCAGCCAAGTGGCTGGGGGCCTGAACACCGGGGAGCTGTTTTTT
14	NA	TRBV7-9	NA	TRBJ1-6	CASSRQLYNSPLHF	TGTGCCAGCAGCAGACAGTTATATAATTCACCCCTCCACTTT
14	NA	TRBV4-2	NA	TRBJ1-5	CASSQESGNQPQHF	TGTGCCAGCAGCCAAGAATCTGGGAATCAGCCCCAGCATTTT
15	NA	TRBV4-1	NA	TRBJ1-4	CASSLLQGTNEKLFF	TGCGCCAGCAGCCTATTACAGGGAACTAATGAAAAACTGTTTTTT
15	NA	TRBV6-5	NA	TRBJ1-5	CASSYSGQYNQPQHF	TGTGCCAGCAGTTACTCCGGACAGTACAATCAGCCCCAGCATTTT
16	NA	TRBV4-2	NA	TRBJ2-1	CASSQDRKNQNNEQFF	TGTGCCAGCAGCCAAGATCGTAAAAACCAGAACAATGAGCAGTTCTTC
15	NA	TRBV11-2	NA	TRBJ1-1	CASSPTLSPNTEAFF	TGTGCCAGCAGCCCGACGTTATCCCCCAACACTGAAGCTTTCTTT
16	NA	TRBV5-1	NA	TRBJ1-6	CASSLGGGHYNSPLHF	TGCGCCAGCAGCTTGGGAGGGGGACACTATAATTCACCCCTCCACTTT
15	once	TRBV19	NA	TRBJ2-7	CASSNHGSLVAEQYF	TGTGCCAGTAGTAACCACGGGAGTTTGGTTGCCGAGCAGTACTTC
15	NA	TRBV7-2	TRBD1	TRBJ1-6	CASSLAGTGNSPLHF	TGTGCCAGCAGCTTAGCAGGGACAGGGAATTCACCCCTCCACTTT
15	NA	TRBV6-5	NA	TRBJ2-1	CASRSGGARLDEQFF	TGTGCCAGCAGGTCCGGGGGCGCCAGACTCGATGAGCAGTTCTTC
17	NA	TRBV19	NA	TRBJ1-5	CASSLYGAGERSQPQHF	TGTGCCAGTAGTCTCTACGGGGCTGGCGAGCGGAGTCAGCCCCAGCATTTT
17	NA	TRBV7-8	NA	TRBJ1-5	CASSLAPGVHSNQPQHF	TGTGCCAGCAGCTTAGCGCCGGGGGTACATAGCAATCAGCCCCAGCATTTT
14	NA	TRBV6-5	NA	TRBJ1-2	CASSYGQGRYGYTF	TGTGCCAGCAGTTATGGGCAGGGGCGCTATGGCTACACCTTC
14	NA	TRBV2	NA	TRBJ1-5	CASSYTRGNQPQHF	TGTGCCAGCAGTTACACCCGGGGCAATCAGCCCCAGCATTTT
17	NA	TRBV28	NA	TRBJ1-6	CASSPHAGLGGNSPLHF	TGTGCCAGCAGTCCACACGCGGGACTCGGAGGGAATTCACCCCTCCACTTT
17	NA	TRBV14	NA	TRBJ2-3	CASSQEGLPFAADTQYF	TGTGCCAGCAGCCAAGAAGGCCTACCGTTCGCGGCAGATACGCAGTATTTT
14	once	TRBV6-5	NA	TRBJ2-7	CASSQSLVQNEQYF	TGTGCCAGCAGTCAATCCCTCGTTCAGAACGAGCAGTACTTC
16	few	TRBV7-3	NA	TRBJ2-3	CASSLTPSVNTDTQYF	TGTGCCAGCAGCTTAACTCCTAGCGTTAATACAGATACGCAGTATTTT
14	once	TRBV5-6	NA	TRBJ2-3	CASSSRRYTDTQYF	TGTGCCAGCAGCTCCCGACGATACACAGATACGCAGTATTTT
17	NA	TRBV11-2	TRBD1	TRBJ1-2	CASSLERGQGWNYGYTF	TGTGCCAGCAGCTTAGAGAGGGGACAGGGGTGGAACTATGGCTACACCTTC
13	NA	TRBV7-3	NA	TRBJ1-4	CASSSRAGEKLFF	TGTGCCAGCAGCTCCAGGGCTGGTGAAAAACTGTTTTTT
12	NA	TRBV27	NA	TRBJ2-1	CASSQSLSEQFF	TGTGCCAGCAGTCAGTCCTTGAGTGAGCAGTTCTTC
14	once	TRBV10-1	TRBD1	TRBJ2-1	CASSEEGGRYEQFF	TGCGCCAGCAGTGAGGAAGGGGGCCGATATGAGCAGTTCTTC
17	NA	TRBV30	NA	TRBJ2-7	CAWSEGGYFRSSYEQYF	TGTGCCTGGAGTGAGGGCGGGTACTTCAGGAGCTCCTACGAGCAGTACTTC
14	NA	TRBV7-2	TRBD1	TRBJ2-2	CASSTRQGAGELFF	TGTGCCAGCAGCACCCGACAGGGGGCCGGGGAGCTGTTTTTT
12	few	TRBV6-5	NA	TRBJ1-1	CASSPTVRPAFF	TGTGCCAGCAGCCCCACAGTCCGACCGGCTTTCTTT
16	NA	TRBV7-3	TRBD2	TRBJ2-7	CASSLKPASGPYEQYF	TGTGCCAGCAGCTTAAAACCGGCTAGCGGCCCCTACGAGCAGTACTTC
17	once	TRBV19	TRBD1	TRBJ1-3	CASSISGQGASGNTIYF	TGTGCCAGTAGTATCTCGGGACAGGGAGCCTCTGGAAACACCATATATTTT
15	once	TRBV13	NA	TRBJ1-2	CASSTNPTDAWGYTF	TGTGCCAGCAGCACTAACCCGACGGATGCTTGGGGCTACACCTTC